The 17 T cell receptor beta chains below come from one sample, sequenced in a study of T-cell reconstitution after alpha-beta-depleted transplantation in children. Preparation of the TCRbeta library used unique molecular identifiers. TCRdb fed the PCR reads into MiXCR, producing one record per CDR3 protein. The sample has 670,000 or so distinct CDR3 sequences; around 12% are singletons. The sample consisted of PBMCs, taken before TCRalphabeta/CD19-depleted stem cell transplant. The receptor source for this set is a girl aged 2-10 years with congenital amegakaryocytic thrombocytopenia, due to receive a stem cell transplant.

J is TRBJ1-4 and V is TRBV5-1; D possibly corresponds to TRBD1 (5 bases). The V gene's germline CDR1 is SGHRS and CDR2 YFSETQ. V lost 4 bases, J lost 7 bases, and 23 bases lay in between. The CDR3 runs to 17 residues. CDR3 protein: CASSPRRACDTGEKLFF. The CDR3 nucleotides read TGCGCCAGCAGCCCTCGAAGGGCGTGCGATACAGGTGAAAAACTGTTTTTT.

This clonotype turned up a few times. The rearrangement links TRBV5-1 to TRBJ2-2, with D uncertain. This CDR3 is built from 14 residues. V gave up 4 bases and J gave up 5 bases, with 12 bases separating them. Germline V gives CDR1 SGHRS, CDR2 YFSETQ. The CDR3 loop is CASSLTTQTGELFF. DNA of the CDR3: TGCGCCAGCAGCCTCACAACGCAGACCGGGGAGCTGTTTTTT.

The table lists this clonotype with many counts. This chain joins TRBV7-2 and TRBJ2-7, with TRBD2 identical over 10 bases. The CDR3 is made up of 14 amino acids. After removal of 1 base from V and 6 bases from J, the junction contained 3 bases not matched to a gene. CDR1 SGHTA and CDR2 FQGNSA come from the germline V gene. CDR3 nucleotides: TGTGCCAGCAGCTTAGGCACTAGCGGGACCGAGCAGTACTTC. Its protein product is CASSLGTSGTEQYF.

This clonotype was observed at least ten times. This rearrangement joins TRBV20-1 to TRBJ2-5; TRBD1 aligns across 7 bases. The CDR3 has 15 amino acids. The germline V gene has CDR1 DFQATT and CDR2 SNEGSKA (reference sequence). The junction had 9 bases not matched to a gene; V was cut back by 0 bases and J by 5 bases. CDR3 loop: CSARDDRVPVETQYF. The CDR3, as DNA: TGCAGTGCTAGAGATGACAGGGTACCAGTCGAGACCCAGTACTTC.

On this clonotype itself: A read error may account for a junction end that differs from germline. The chain employs TRBV7-9 and TRBJ2-1; 8 nucleotides line up with TRBD1. The CDR3 has 12 amino acids. CDR1 and CDR2 (germline): SEHNR, FQNEAQ (reference sequence). CDR3 bases: TGTGCCAGCAGTCTGAGGTTACGGGACAGGCTCTTC. The encoded protein is CASSLRLRDRLF.

The chain is built from TRBV20-1 and TRBJ2-5, with TRBD2 identical over 11 bases. The ends lost 8 bases at V and 7 bases at J; junction bases unmatched: 15. CDR3 length equals 15 residues. Germline values: CDR1 DFQATT, CDR2 SNEGSKA (reference sequence). The CDR3 here is CSSIRTSGPMGTQYF. The DNA of the CDR3 is TGCAGTTCTATTCGGACTAGCGGGCCCATGGGGACCCAGTACTTC.

This clonotype was detected ten times or more. The chain has TRBV5-1 and TRBJ2-3; D remains ambiguous. Germline V CDR1 and CDR2: SGHRS, YFSETQ. The CDR3 loop spans 13 amino acids. V gave up 3 bases and J gave up 6 bases, with 11 bases separating them. This CDR3 reads CASSSNPRDTQYF. For the CDR3, the DNA is TGCGCCAGCAGCTCAAATCCCAGGGATACGCAGTATTTT.

There are many counts of this clonotype. The rearrangement joins TRBV20-1 to TRBJ1-5, with 7 positions matching TRBD1. Per the germline V gene, CDR1 is DFQATT and CDR2 is SNEGSKA (reference sequence). This CDR3 contains 14 residues. Trimming cost V 6 bases and J 5 bases; bases outside gene matches: 10. The CDR3 DNA reads TGCAGTGCCCCGAAGCAGGGGGTCCATCAGCCCCAGCATTTT. This encodes CSAPKQGVHQPQHF.

The CDR3 DNA sequence: TGCAGCGTTGCGTTGGGGGGGAAGCGTGGCTACACCTTC. Protein product: CSVALGGKRGYTF. The rearrangement joins TRBV29-1 to TRBJ1-2; a possible D gene is TRBD1 (5 bases). This CDR3 is built from 13 residues. The V and J ends lost 4 bases and 7 bases respectively, with 16 bases between them. Germline lookup yields CDR1 SQVTM and CDR2 ANQGSEA. Combining the CDR3 with reference TRBV29-1 and TRBJ1-2 gives the whole variable domain SAVISQKPSRDICQRGTSLTIQCQVDSQVTMMFWYRQQPGQSLTLIATANQGSEATYESGFVIDKFPISRPNLTFSTLTVSNMSPEDSSIYLCSVALGGKRGYTFGSGTRLTVV.

This clonotype showed up many times. This rearrangement joins TRBV20-1 to TRBJ1-2; TRBD1 might be the D (5 bases). V shed 0 bases and J shed 7 bases, with 18 bases lying between them. This CDR3 has 15 amino acids. The V gene's germline CDR1 is DFQATT and CDR2 SNEGSKA (reference sequence). CDR3 in amino acids: CSARDSQGGSGGYTF. Here the CDR3 DNA reads TGCAGTGCTAGAGATTCCCAGGGCGGTAGTGGTGGCTACACCTTC.

This clonotype was picked up many times. J is TRBJ1-6 and V is TRBV6-5; D remains ambiguous. The CDR3 is 12 residues long. Germline CDR1 reads MNHEY; CDR2 reads SVGAGI. V was trimmed by 7 bases and J by 8 bases, leaving 9 bases between them. The CDR3 is CASNDGDSPLHF. CDR3 in DNA: TGTGCCAGCAACGATGGGGATTCACCCCTCCACTTT.

This clonotype has at least ten counts. CDR3 coding DNA: TGCAGTGCTCACGAAAGCCTGGAGGGGAATGAAAAACTGTTTTTT. Protein sequence: CSAHESLEGNEKLFF. V gene TRBV20-1 combines with J gene TRBJ1-4; tentative D call: TRBD1 (5 bases). Trimming shortened V by 5 bases and J by 5 bases, and 18 bases separated the two germline ends. The germline V gene encodes CDR1 DFQATT and CDR2 SNEGSKA (reference sequence). The CDR3 sequence is 15 residues long.

This clonotype was seen repeatedly, ten times or more. The rearrangement joins TRBV12-3 or TRBV12-4 to TRBJ1-5; no reliable D call. The CDR3 sequence is 13 residues long. The V gene lost 3 bases and the J gene lost 3 bases, with 6 bases spanning the gap. The CDR3: CASSFTDNQPQHF. In DNA form, the CDR3 reads TGTGCCAGCAGTTTCACAGACAATCAGCCCCAGCATTTT.

This clonotype occurred a few times. CDR3 DNA sequence: TGTGCCAGCAGTTCGGGACTAGCGGGACCTCTTTTATCCTACGAGCAGTACTTC. Its translation is CASSSGLAGPLLSYEQYF. V is TRBV6-5 and J is TRBJ2-7, with TRBD2 matching 13 bases. This CDR3 contains 18 residues. V lost 4 bases, J lost 1 base, and 10 bases stayed unmatched. The germline gives CDR1 MNHEY, CDR2 SVGAGI.

There are many counts of this clonotype. J is TRBJ1-5 and V is TRBV28; D call uncertain. Germline-derived CDR1 and CDR2 are MDHEN and SYDVKM. The CDR3 length is 17 residues. With 6 bases removed from V and 1 base from J, the gap between germline ends came to 19 bases. As DNA, the CDR3 is TGTGCCAGCAGACCCACTCTCGGACTCGGGAGCAATCAGCCCCAGCATTTT. This codes for CASRPTLGLGSNQPQHF.

In this sample, this clonotype turned up a few times. The chain uses TRBV20-1 and TRBJ2-1, with D tentatively TRBD2 (6 bases). Germline V gene sequence: CDR1 DFQATT, CDR2 SNEGSKA (reference sequence). The V gene lost 1 base and the J gene lost 2 bases, with 12 bases spanning the gap. The length of the CDR3 is 15 residues. CDR3 region: CSARVPVAAYNEQFF. CDR3 DNA sequence: TGCAGTGCTAGAGTCCCCGTAGCGGCCTACAATGAGCAGTTCTTC.

This clonotype was counted a few times. This chain links TRBV29-1 with TRBJ2-2; 7 bases are shared with TRBD1. The CDR3 sequence is 17 residues long. The V gene end was trimmed by 6 bases and the J gene end by 1 base; junction bases not matched to a gene: 14. Germline assignment: CDR1 SQVTM and CDR2 ANQGSEA. The CDR3 coding sequence is TGCAGCGTGGGGGAGACAGGGACGCCCTGGAACACCGGGGAGCTGTTTTTT. Its translation is CSVGETGTPWNTGELFF.